Sequencing of this T cell receptor beta chain was carried out in a study of blood T cell repertoires in COVID-19 (TCRdb year 2020). With respect to the entire study: Collaborator samples came from the United States, Italy and Spain and covered acute and convalescent phases of COVID-19. The material from the prospective study consisted of cDNA or gDNA derived from T cells, B-cell-depleted T cells, or PBMCs. Subjects who had been exposed to COVID-19, were actively infected with it, or had recovered from it provided the deeply sampled blood TCRbeta repertoires that made up the dataset. The repertoires were made available in a free public database intended to serve as a resource for research on the immune response to SARS-CoV-2. The samples were drawn from the first 160 participants of the ongoing ImmuneRACE study and from 1,254 subjects provided by 6 global collaborators. Nearly every sample came with metadata listing a de-identified subject ID, COVID-19 status, age in years and sex. Where HLA class I and class II types were available, the types were taken from metadata supplied by the sample provider, not from assay-based typing. The paper as a whole reports these results and caveats: Clinical and demographic metadata were provided uncurated, with the amount varying by source and participant.

The immunoSEQ Assay, a bias-controlled multiplex PCR, was used to amplify TCRbeta CDR3 regions from genomic DNA. The original methods were these. The number of nucleated cells in each sample was estimated from the amplification of reference gene primers within the assay. To quantify the absolute abundance of each unique TCRbeta CDR3 rearrangement, sequence reads were collapsed and filtered. For each sample, productive Simpson clonality was calculated by taking the square root of Simpson's diversity index across productive rearrangements. What TCRdb holds here is the immuneACCESS table cut down to in-frame rearrangements. Part of the clones is not present; checked against another copy, under half of the missing clones reflect an unresolved V gene, and the others are unexplained. The DNA was the basis for D and trimming; V, J and clone size are from that table. This sample comprises 150,000 to 200,000 clones, approximately 82% of them detected only once. 6.9% of the sample rests with the top ten.

Collaborating institutions collected whole blood in K2EDTA tubes following their own protocols. For TCRbeta analysis, collaborator samples were shipped as frozen whole blood, as isolated PBMCs, or as DNA extracted from either sample type. For this chain, trimming is 8 bases at the V end and 2 bases at the J end, and the number of junction bases without a gene match is 7. CDR1 is given as LNHDA and CDR2 as SQIVND, both from the germline V gene (reference sequence). The CDR3 numbers 15 residues from cysteine through phenylalanine. Only the CDR3 part of the read is kept: 45 bases, read in frame from the first base. This clone was detected once. The target of this receptor is not known. No base qualities exist here, and no much larger clone lies one base off it.

This receptor chain uses TRBV19 and TRBJ1-5, and 9 junction bases match TRBD1. This clonotype was obtained from a human donor with acute or convalescent COVID-19. The donor label of this sample is uncertain. The sequenced sample consisted of peripheral blood. The DNA sequence is given as TGTGCCAGTGGGGACAGGGCGGGGGGCAATCAGCCCCAGCATTTT. This translates into CASGDRAGGNQPQHF.